The 11 T cell receptor beta chains below were found in one sample sequenced in a study of T-cell reconstitution after alpha-beta-depleted transplantation in children. Study observations and caveats: A year post-transplant, T-cell counts and diversity derived mostly from newly produced T cells.

During its preparation, the TCRbeta library received unique molecular identifiers. Each CDR3 protein gets one entry after TCRdb re-called the PCR reads with MiXCR. The sample holds hundreds of thousands of distinct CDR3 sequences; almost 8% are singletons and the top ten take approximately 8.2%. These receptors have no known antigen. The specimen comprised peripheral blood, sampled 360 days after TCRalphabeta/CD19-depleted stem cell transplant. These receptors were obtained from a female patient between 2 and 15 years old who had a stem cell transplant for Fanconi anemia, so the T cells may come from the graft donor.

The rearrangement joins TRBV2 to TRBJ2-7, with D possibly TRBD2 on 5 matching bases. The CDR3 runs to 12 residues. Germline CDR1 SNHLY, CDR2 FYNNEI. This CDR3 is CLSNAGSYEQYV. In nucleotides, the CDR3 is TGTCTCAGCAACGCGGGCTCCTACGAGCAGTACGTC.

The table lists this clonotype with many counts. The chain employs TRBV7-3 and TRBJ2-1; D could derive from TRBD1 or TRBD2 (6 bases each). V lost 5 bases, J lost 7 bases, and 15 bases lay in between. Germline CDR1 reads SGHTA; CDR2 reads FQGTGA. The CDR3 has 14 residues. The CDR3 region has the DNA TGTGCCAGCAGCCCTGAGGGGGGAAGAAATGAGCAGTTCTTC. Protein: CASSPEGGRNEQFF. Together with reference TRBV7-3 and TRBJ2-1, the CDR3 gives the full variable domain: GAGVSQTPSNKVTEKGKYVELRCDPISGHTALYWYRQSLGQGPEFLIYFQGTGAADDSGLPNDRFFAVRPEGSVSTLKIQRTERGDSAVYLCASSPEGGRNEQFFGPGTRLTVL.

The V call is TRBV19, the J call TRBJ2-4, with D possibly matching TRBD1 (6 bases). In germline, CDR1 is LNHDA, CDR2 SQIVND (reference sequence). CDR3 length: 15 residues. V was trimmed by 4 bases and J by 5 bases, leaving 15 bases between them. The CDR3 sequence is CASSSYRVRENIQYF. The DNA of the CDR3 is TGTGCCAGTAGTAGCTACAGGGTCAGAGAAAACATTCAGTACTTC.

This clonotype was seen ten or more times. This chain joins TRBV5-4 and TRBJ2-2; 12 bases align to TRBD2. The CDR3 loop spans 18 amino acids. Germline V gene sequence: CDR1 SGHNT, CDR2 YYREEE (reference sequence). Trimming cost V 1 base and J 5 bases; bases outside gene matches: 9. CDR3 region: CASSLYGLAGLPTGELFF. The CDR3 DNA sequence: TGTGCCAGCAGCTTGTATGGACTAGCGGGACTACCGACCGGGGAGCTGTTTTTT.

The rearrangement joins TRBV15 to TRBJ1-2, with D possibly TRBD1 on 5 matching bases. There are 14 residues in the CDR3. The germline V gene has CDR1 LNHNV and CDR2 YYDKDF (reference sequence). V lost 2 bases, J lost 4 bases, and 11 bases lay in between. CDR3 DNA: TGTGCCACCAGCAGAAGCAAGGGGCTCTATGGCTACACCTTC. It is translated as CATSRSKGLYGYTF.

This clonotype was seen a few times. This sequence joins TRBV6-1 and TRBJ2-7; D tentatively fits TRBD1 or TRBD2 (5 bases each). The CDR3 spans 15 residues. The germline V gene encodes CDR1 MNHNS and CDR2 SASEGT. V was cut by 4 bases and J by 4 bases, with 17 bases left in between. The CDR3 spells CASSGPQGEAYEQYF. CDR3 bases: TGTGCCAGCAGTGGGCCTCAGGGAGAAGCGTACGAGCAGTACTTC.

This clonotype showed up just a few times. The genes are TRBV24-1 and TRBJ2-5, with TRBD2 matching over 10 bases. This CDR3 contains 14 residues. J was trimmed by 5 bases and V by 1 base; bases with no gene match: 0. Germline CDR1 and CDR2: KGHDR and SFDVKD. This CDR3 is CATSDLLAGETQYF. CDR3 nucleotide sequence: TGTGCCACCAGTGATTTACTAGCGGGGGAGACCCAGTACTTC.

The chain uses TRBV5-1 and TRBJ1-3; D is uncertain. This CDR3 spans 15 amino acids. The V gene lost 5 bases and the J gene lost 0 bases, with 12 bases spanning the gap. Germline V gene sequence: CDR1 SGHRS, CDR2 YFSETQ. CDR3 residues: CASRPELGSGNTIYF. CDR3 in DNA: TGCGCCAGCAGACCGGAGTTAGGCTCTGGAAACACCATATATTTT.

This clonotype showed up many times. The genes are TRBV5-8 and TRBJ2-3, with D uncertain. The germline CDR1 and CDR2 sequences are SGHTS and YDEGEE. The CDR3 length is 14 residues. V was cut by 2 bases and J by 3 bases, with 10 bases left in between. The CDR3 coding sequence is TGTGCCAGCAGCTTTTCCTTCCGAACAGATACGCAGTATTTT. Its translation is CASSFSFRTDTQYF.

This clonotype was seen repeatedly, ten times or more. The chain carries TRBV28 and TRBJ2-7, with D perhaps TRBD1 or TRBD2 (5 bases each). The CDR3 extends over 13 amino acids. Germline V gives CDR1 MDHEN, CDR2 SYDVKM. V was trimmed by 6 bases and J by 3 bases, leaving 12 bases between them. The CDR3 sequence is CASSPRGVYEQYF. DNA for the CDR3: TGTGCCAGCAGCCCCAGAGGGGTCTACGAGCAGTACTTC.

This clonotype occurred many times. In DNA, the CDR3 is TGCAGTGCTAGAGATCGGTCTAGCGGGAGCGTCGGAGAGACCCAGTACTTC. Its protein product is CSARDRSSGSVGETQYF. The chain has TRBV20-1 and TRBJ2-5; the match to TRBD2 covers 10 bases. Germline V gives CDR1 DFQATT, CDR2 SNEGSKA (reference sequence). V lost 0 bases, J lost 4 bases, and 11 bases stayed unmatched. This CDR3 region has 17 residues.